A single sample is the source of the 9 T cell receptor beta chains below, sequenced in a study of blood T cell repertoires in COVID-19. Using immunoSEQ multiplex PCR, the repertoire was profiled, and TCRdb retains in-frame clones only, with some absent. The sample lists some 31,000 clones; about 92% were seen once. The sequenced sample was peripheral blood. These receptor sequences come from a man aged 45 to 65 with active COVID-19.

This chain joins TRBV5-1 and TRBJ2-5, with a possible D match to TRBD1 (5 bases). Per the germline V gene, CDR1 is SGHRS and CDR2 is YFSETQ. The CDR3 has 15 amino acids. Trimming took 0 bases from V and 5 from J, leaving 14 bases between them. Here the CDR3 DNA reads TGCGCCAGCAGCTTGGCCCCTGGGGCCGGGGAGACCCAGTACTTC. It yields the protein CASSLAPGAGETQYF.

The chain combines TRBV9 with TRBJ1-1; tentatively, D is TRBD1 (5 bases). CDR1 SGDLS and CDR2 YYNGEE come from the germline V gene. The CDR3 is made up of 15 amino acids. Trimming took 4 bases from V and 0 from J, leaving 13 bases between them. This chain's CDR3 is CASSYRQSMNTEAFF. The CDR3 DNA reads as TGTGCCAGCAGCTACCGACAGTCTATGAACACTGAAGCTTTCTTT. The variable domain in full, with the rest retrieved from reference TRBV9 and TRBJ1-1, is DSGVTQTPKHLITATGQRVTLRCSPRSGDLSVYWYQQSLDQGLQFLIQYYNGEERAKGNILERFSAQQFPDLHSELNLSSLELGDSALYFCASSYRQSMNTEAFFGQGTRLTVV.

The gene calls are TRBV6-4 and TRBJ2-3, with TRBD2 matching over 8 bases. V was clipped by 4 bases and J by 5 bases; unmatched bases: 5. Germline V lookup: CDR1 MRHNA, CDR2 SNTAGT. The CDR3 consists of 14 residues. In DNA, the CDR3 is TGTGCCAGCAGTGTTGCGGGGGGCGGAGATACGCAGTATTTT. This translates into CASSVAGGGDTQYF.

This clone is a singleton in its sample. The chain employs TRBV7-9 and TRBJ1-2; 9 nucleotides agree with TRBD1. CDR1 and CDR2 from the germline V gene are SEHNR and FQNEAQ (reference sequence). The CDR3 spans 15 residues. Trimming cost V 4 bases and J 2 bases; bases outside gene matches: 5. CDR3 DNA: TGTGCCAGCAGCTCAAGGGGACAGGGAAACTATGGCTACACCTTC. It yields the protein CASSSRGQGNYGYTF.

In DNA form, the CDR3 reads TGTGCCAGTAGTATGGACAGGAACCTTAATGAAAAACTGTTTTTT. It translates to CASSMDRNLNEKLFF. The chain has TRBV19 and TRBJ1-4; 7 nucleotides align to TRBD1. The CDR3 extends over 15 amino acids. J gave up 4 bases and V 3 bases, and 5 bases lay outside the gene matches. Germline V gives CDR1 LNHDA, CDR2 SQIVND (reference sequence). The full variable domain, rest sourced from reference TRBV19 and TRBJ1-4, is DGGITQSPKYLFRKEGQNVTLSCEQNLNHDAMYWYRQDPGQGLRLIYYSQIVNDFQKGDIAEGYSVSREKKESFPLTVTSAQKNPTAFYLCASSMDRNLNEKLFFGSGTQLSVL.

The chain combines TRBV5-1 with TRBJ2-7, with D tentatively TRBD1 (5 bases). CDR1 and CDR2 from the germline V gene are SGHRS and YFSETQ. Deletions cut 4 bases from V and 10 bases from J, with 24 bases between. There are 15 residues in the CDR3. CDR3 coding DNA: TGCGCCAGCAGCCAAGGTACCGGGCAGGGCCGGAGACAGTACTTC. It encodes CASSQGTGQGRRQYF.

The rearrangement joins TRBV7-9 to TRBJ1-1, with D possibly matching TRBD1 (5 bases). V was cut by 6 bases and J by 4 bases, with 21 bases left in between. The V gene's germline CDR1 is SEHNR and CDR2 FQNEAQ (reference sequence). The length of the CDR3 is 16 residues. This chain's CDR3 is CASRTTARADGTEAFF. DNA of the CDR3: TGTGCCAGCAGAACGACGGCCAGGGCCGACGGCACTGAAGCTTTCTTT.

The chain uses TRBV7-6 and TRBJ1-1, with a weak D call TRBD1 (5 bases). The CDR3 contains 15 residues. Germline CDR1 is SGHVS and CDR2 is FNYEAQ. V lost 5 bases and J 2 bases, leaving 15 bases between the germline ends. CDR3 sequence (DNA): TGTGCCAGCAGCGGGACTTCGGGATTTAACACTGAAGCTTTCTTT. Its protein is CASSGTSGFNTEAFF.

The V call is TRBV6-5, the J call TRBJ1-1; D ambiguous. This CDR3 comprises 13 residues. Germline loops: CDR1 MNHEY, CDR2 SVGAGI. V gave up 7 bases and J gave up 1 base, with 10 bases separating them. The CDR3 DNA reads as TGTGCCAGCACCCCCTCGCGGAACACTGAAGCTTTCTTT. Its translation: CASTPSRNTEAFF.